Shown below are 28 T cell receptor beta chains from a single sample sequenced in a study of CD4 and CD8 cells across lung adenocarcinoma regions. TCRdb itself ran the PCR reads through MiXCR, one entry per CDR3 protein. The sample lists 15,000 to 20,000 distinct CDR3 sequences; 45% to 50% were seen once. The source material was CD8+ T cells from the margin of a lung tumor. Receptors originate from a male donor with lung adenocarcinoma. The CD4 and CD8 labels of this study may be unreliable.

This CDR3 reads CASSYRGREETQYF. DNA for the CDR3: TGTGCCAGCAGCTACAGGGGGCGCGAGGAGACCCAGTACTTC. The gene calls are TRBV14 and TRBJ2-1; 9 bases match TRBD1. The DNA matches TRBJ2-5 better at its end, which makes the J call doubtful. The V gene's germline CDR1 is SGHDN and CDR2 FVKESK. CDR3 length equals 14 residues.

This clonotype was seen a handful of times. This rearrangement joins TRBV3-1 to TRBJ2-1; 13 positions match TRBD2. This CDR3 region has 18 residues. Germline V gene sequence: CDR1 LGHDT, CDR2 YNNKEL (reference sequence). V shed 4 bases, J shed 4 bases, and the junction held 10 bases outside the gene matches. The CDR3 reads CASSPQGLAGVGYNEQFF. CDR3 DNA sequence: TGTGCCAGCAGCCCCCAAGGACTAGCGGGAGTGGGGTACAATGAGCAGTTCTTC.

This clonotype is medium-sized (0.01 to 0.1%) by share. The CDR3 DNA follows: TGTGCCACCCGACAGGGGGCCAACAATGAGCAGTTCTTC. It specifies CATRQGANNEQFF. The genes are TRBV10-3 and TRBJ2-1; 10 nucleotides agree with TRBD1. Germline-derived CDR1 and CDR2 are ENHRY and SYGVKD. V shed 10 bases and J 5 bases; nucleotides not matched to a gene: 5. CDR3 size: 13 residues.

This clonotype has more than one count but fewer than ten. The chain uses TRBV20-1 and TRBJ2-1; 12 nucleotides agree with TRBD2. V dropped 2 bases and J dropped 1; count of bases not matched to a gene: 12. In germline, CDR1 is DFQATT, CDR2 SNEGSKA (reference sequence). The CDR3 is 19 residues long. The CDR3 here is CSARFPGLAGAASYNEQFF. In nucleotides, the CDR3 is TGCAGTGCTAGATTCCCGGGACTAGCGGGCGCCGCTTCCTACAATGAGCAGTTCTTC.

Note on this clonotype: Sequence at one end of the junction differs from germline and may be a read error. The rearrangement links TRBV10-2 to TRBJ2-3; TRBD2 matches at 7 bases. The length of the CDR3 is 14 residues. CDR1 WSHSY and CDR2 SAAADI come from the germline V gene. The CDR3 region is CASWGGWATDTQYF. The CDR3 nucleotides read TGCGCCAGCTGGGGGGGGTGGGCCACAGATACGCAGTATTTC.

In regard to this clonotype: Because it lacks the conserved phenylalanine or tryptophan at the end, this CDR3 is likely a read error. No DNA is shown, since the ends of the CDR3 on it are uncertain; the CDR3 is the one TCRdb lists. The V gene is TRBV4-1, the J gene TRBJ2-3; the table's D gene call, TRBD1, was not cross checked with the DNA. From germline, CDR1 is MGHRA and CDR2 YSYEKL. The CDR3 region is 17 residues in length, termini included. CDR3 sequence reads: CASSPKSRGQSVRPSTS.

The chain links TRBV11-2 to TRBJ2-1; D may be TRBD2 (7 bases). Germline assignment: CDR1 SGHAT and CDR2 FQNNGV. V shed 5 bases and J shed 1 base, with 18 bases lying between them. The CDR3 is 17 amino acids. CDR3 DNA: TGTGCCAGCAGCCCTAGCGGACAGCGGGGTTCCTACAATGAGCAGTTCTTC. Its protein product is CASSPSGQRGSYNEQFF.

This clonotype was seen many times. This sequence joins TRBV6-6 and TRBJ2-1, with D tentatively TRBD1 (6 bases). Germline CDR1 MNHNY, CDR2 SVGAGI (reference sequence). CDR3 length: 13 amino acids. V lost 0 bases and J lost 9, with 9 bases in between. The chain's CDR3 is CASSYSQGLEQFF. Here the CDR3 DNA reads TGTGCCAGCAGTTACTCCCAGGGGCTTGAGCAGTTCTTC.

This clonotype was counted many times. A much larger clone differs by one base, so this may be a read error. The J gene is TRBJ2-1, the V gene TRBV10-3, with 13 bases aligning to TRBD2. The end of the DNA is better explained by TRBJ2-7, so the J call may be wrong. There are 14 residues in the CDR3. Germline loops: CDR1 ENHRY, CDR2 SYGVKD. The CDR3 nucleotides are TGTGCCATCAGTAGGACTAGCGGGGGCAATGAGCAGTACTTC. Translating gives CAISRTSGGNEQYF.

DNA for the CDR3: TGCGCAGCCGGGACAGGGGACACAGATACGCAGTATTTT. This codes for CAAGTGDTDTQYF. V usage is TRBV10-2 and J usage is TRBJ2-3, with TRBD1 matching 10 bases. This CDR3 is 13 amino acids long. Germline V gives CDR1 WSHSY, CDR2 SAAADI.

This clonotype was picked up a small number of times. This chain links TRBV7-6 with TRBJ1-4; 11 bases agree with TRBD1. With V trimmed by 5 bases and J by 8 bases, 7 bases remained unmatched. CDR3 size: 15 residues. Looked up from germline, CDR1 is SGHVS and CDR2 is FNYEAQ. The CDR3 loop is CASSETGTGGEKLFF. CDR3 nucleotides: TGTGCCAGCAGCGAAACCGGGACAGGGGGAGAAAAACTGTTTTTT.

The chain combines TRBV6-1 with TRBJ1-6, with D uncertain. The CDR3 runs 14 residues. Germline V gene data show CDR1 as MNHNS and CDR2 as SASEGT. The V end was cut by 5 bases, the J end by 10 bases, with 15 bases between. CDR3 protein: CASSQSVGVSPLHF. DNA for the CDR3: TGTGCCAGCAGTCAGTCTGTGGGCGTATCACCCCTCCACTTT.

In this sample, this clonotype turned up once. The chain uses TRBV27 and TRBJ2-3; TRBD1 matches at 7 bases. After removal of 3 bases from V and 7 bases from J, the junction contained 7 bases not matched to a gene. Per the germline V gene, CDR1 is MNHEY and CDR2 is SMNVEV (reference sequence). This CDR3 is built from 14 residues. This CDR3 is CASSFRQGVNTQYF. CDR3 bases: TGTGCCAGCAGTTTCCGACAGGGAGTTAATACGCAGTATTTT.

V is TRBV7-6 and J is TRBJ2-1; D is possibly TRBD2 (5 bases). The germline CDR1 and CDR2 sequences are SGHVS and FNYEAQ. Trimming took 2 bases from V and 13 from J, leaving 15 bases between them. The CDR3 is made up of 13 amino acids. CDR3 coding DNA: TGTGCCAGCAGCTTATTCTTGAGGGAGACCCAGTTCTTC. Translated: CASSLFLRETQFF.

This clonotype was seen more than once but under ten times. The chain carries TRBV6-5 and TRBJ1-2; TRBD1 agrees at 7 bases. The germline gives CDR1 MNHEY, CDR2 SVGAGI. There are 15 residues in the CDR3. V shed 2 bases and J 4 bases; nucleotides not matched to a gene: 7. CDR3 region: CASSYARGTAYGYTF. Here the CDR3 DNA reads TGTGCCAGCAGTTACGCTCGGGGGACAGCCTATGGCTACACCTTC.

This chain links TRBV9 with TRBJ2-1; TRBD2 matches at 13 bases. This CDR3 spans 18 amino acids. Unmatched junction bases numbered 8, after V lost 0 bases and J lost 5 bases. CDR1 and CDR2 from the germline V gene are SGDLS and YYNGEE. CDR3 loop: CASSVESGLAGVDNEQFF. DNA of the CDR3: TGTGCCAGCAGCGTAGAGTCCGGACTAGCGGGAGTGGACAATGAGCAGTTCTTC.

Only a few counts were recorded for this clonotype. The chain has TRBV6-1 and TRBJ1-1, with 7 bases aligning to TRBD1. The CDR3 loop spans 15 amino acids. Germline CDR1 reads MNHNS; CDR2 reads SASEGT. With 6 bases clipped from V and 0 bases from J, the junction kept 7 bases outside the gene matches. The CDR3 bases are TGTGCCAGCAGGACAGGGCAGGGGATGAACACTGAAGCTTTCTTT. Amino acids: CASRTGQGMNTEAFF.

In its sample, this clonotype was seen many times. This chain uses TRBV11-3 with TRBJ2-1; TRBD2 aligns across 10 bases. The V gene's germline CDR1 is SGHNT and CDR2 YENEEA. The CDR3 extends over 14 amino acids. The junction had 1 base not matched to a gene; V was cut back by 5 bases and J by 3 bases. The CDR3 DNA reads as TGTGCCAGCAGCCCTAGCGGGAGCTACAATGAGCAGTTCTTC. Its protein is CASSPSGSYNEQFF.

This clonotype was seen ten or more times. The chain recombines TRBV6-1 with TRBJ1-6, with D possibly matching TRBD1 (6 bases). CDR3 size: 15 residues. V was shortened by 7 bases and J by 5 bases, with 15 bases between the two germline ends. Germline CDR1 is MNHNS and CDR2 is SASEGT. CDR3 nucleotides: TGTGCCAGCACCCAAAGGGGGACCCATAATTCACCCCTCCACTTT. It encodes CASTQRGTHNSPLHF.

The V and J genes are TRBV6-1 and TRBJ2-3; TRBD2 agrees at 7 bases. TRBJ2-7 explains the end of the DNA better; the J call may be wrong. CDR1 and CDR2 (germline): MNHNS, SASEGT. The CDR3 length is 16 residues. CDR3 nucleotides: TGTGCCAGCGCGGGAGCCGGGGGACGGGTTGGGGAGACGCAGTACTTC. This sequence encodes CASAGAGGRVGETQYF.

The J gene is TRBJ2-5, the V gene TRBV4-1, with TRBD1 identical over 7 bases. Unmatched junction bases numbered 8, after V lost 0 bases and J lost 1 base. Germline V gene sequence: CDR1 MGHRA, CDR2 YSYEKL. The CDR3 length is 17 residues. The CDR3 DNA sequence: TGCGCCAGCAGCCAAGATCTGTCCGGGACAGCCCAAGAGACCCAGTACTTC. This translates into CASSQDLSGTAQETQYF.

As to this clonotype: An end of the junction does not agree with germline; a read error may underlie this. The CDR3 DNA is TGTGCCAGCGGGTACCGGGGGACCCGTGACCCAGAGACGCAGTACTTT. It yields the protein CASGYRGTRDPETQYF. This chain uses TRBV6-5 with TRBJ2-5, with D possibly TRBD2 on 6 matching bases. CDR1 is MNHEY and CDR2 is SVGAGI in the germline V gene. There are 16 residues in the CDR3.

CDR3 in DNA: TGTGCCAGCAGTCTAGCGGGAGGCCCGAGTAGGGAGCAGTTCTTC. Amino acids: CASSLAGGPSREQFF. V gene TRBV28 combines with J gene TRBJ2-1, with 11 bases lining up with TRBD2. The J segment lost 10 bases and the V segment lost 5 bases, leaving 10 bases of the junction unmatched. The CDR3 runs to 15 residues. Germline V gene lookup returns CDR1 MDHEN and CDR2 SYDVKM.

This chain uses TRBV10-3 with TRBJ2-3; D not certain. This CDR3 is built from 14 residues. V dropped 3 bases and J dropped 2 bases, with 9 bases sitting between them. Per the germline V gene, CDR1 is ENHRY and CDR2 is SYGVKD. The CDR3 sequence is CAISDRANTDTQYF. The CDR3 nucleotides read TGTGCCATCAGTGACCGGGCCAACACAGATACGCAGTATTTT.

This clonotype appeared a few times. The genes are TRBV12-5 and TRBJ2-5; no definite D call. CDR3 length equals 12 residues. V was cut by 5 bases and J by 4 bases, with 8 bases left in between. Germline-derived CDR1 and CDR2 are LGHNT and FRNRAP. The DNA for the CDR3 is TGTGCTAGTGGTCCACGTGCAGAGACCCAGTACTTC. Translation: CASGPRAETQYF.

The chain is built from TRBV10-3 and TRBJ2-3; 9 bases are shared with TRBD1. Germline assignment: CDR1 ENHRY and CDR2 SYGVKD. There are 12 residues in the CDR3. V trimming: 8 bases; J trimming: 3 bases; junction bases outside the gene matches: 0. This chain's CDR3 is CAIGQGTDTQYF. As DNA, the CDR3 is TGTGCCATCGGACAGGGGACAGATACGCAGTATTTT.

This clonotype was picked up many times. The V gene is TRBV4-1, the J gene TRBJ2-1; D may match TRBD1 or TRBD2 (5 bases each). CDR1 and CDR2 (germline): MGHRA, YSYEKL. With 0 bases removed from V and 8 bases from J, the gap between germline ends came to 17 bases. The CDR3 has 16 residues. In DNA form, the CDR3 reads TGCGCCAGCAGCCAAGATAGTTGGGGCGGGCGAGATGAGCAGTTCTTC. It translates to CASSQDSWGGRDEQFF.

The CDR3 sequence is CSAQKPGRDTQYF. The CDR3, as DNA: TGCAGTGCTCAGAAACCGGGCAGAGATACGCAGTACTTC. This chain uses TRBV20-1 with TRBJ2-3; D gene ambiguous. Matching the DNA end better, TRBJ2-7 makes the J call doubtful. The length of the CDR3 is 13 residues. Germline V lookup: CDR1 DFQATT, CDR2 SNEGSKA (reference sequence).